The 20 T cell receptor beta chains below were found in one sample sequenced in a study of a mutant IDH1 vaccine in newly diagnosed glioma. For these TCRs, the target antigens are not known. Libraries were prepared by immunoSEQ multiplex PCR; TCRdb keeps only in-frame clonotypes and omits some of them. The table lists around 38,000 clones, approximately 83% of them singletons. Time point: week 5, during vaccination. A 20-mer mutant IDH1 peptide at 300 ug was injected subcutaneously with topical imiquimod. The sequences come from PBMCs, collected from a glioma patient whose treatment included an IDH1 peptide vaccine. Every receptor here comes from a young man with glioma.

The genes are TRBV6-1 and TRBJ2-7; maybe TRBD1 (5 bases). This CDR3 contains 15 residues. The V end was cut by 5 bases, the J end by 2 bases, with 16 bases between. CDR1 MNHNS and CDR2 SASEGT come from the germline V gene. DNA for the CDR3: TGTGCCAGCAGTCGCGACAGCCCACAAACCTACGAGCAGTACTTC. Amino acids: CASSRDSPQTYEQYF.

The CDR3 sequence: CASSGTSPETQYF. CDR3 bases: TGCGCCAGCAGTGGGACATCCCCGGAGACCCAGTACTTC. This chain links TRBV10-1 with TRBJ2-5; possibly TRBD1 for D (5 bases). CDR1 WNHNN and CDR2 SYGVQD come from the germline V gene (reference sequence). This CDR3 comprises 13 residues. Trimming removed 4 bases from V and 5 bases from J, with 11 bases in between.

This clone has just one count. This chain uses TRBV29-1 with TRBJ2-1; 7 bases are shared with TRBD1. This CDR3 contains 13 residues. Per germline, CDR1 SQVTM and CDR2 ANQGSEA. The V and J ends lost 6 bases and 1 base, in that order; junction bases with no gene match: 3. CDR3 DNA sequence: TGCAGCGTAGGGACAGTTTCCTACAATGAGCAGTTCTTC. This codes for CSVGTVSYNEQFF.

The chain recombines TRBV4-1 with TRBJ2-7; 13 bases fit TRBD2. Unmatched junction bases numbered 11, after V lost 0 bases and J lost 3 bases. Germline V gives CDR1 MGHRA, CDR2 YSYEKL. This CDR3 is built from 19 residues. DNA for the CDR3: TGCGCCAGCAGCCAAGATCCTCGACTAGCGGGAGGCCGAGACTACGAGCAGTACTTC. It yields the protein CASSQDPRLAGGRDYEQYF.

The rearrangement joins TRBV28 to TRBJ1-1; the match to TRBD1 covers 7 bases. Trimming at V came to 10 bases and at J to 8 bases, leaving 4 bases not matched to a gene. The germline gives CDR1 MDHEN, CDR2 SYDVKM. CDR3 length equals 10 residues. CDR3 protein: CATEQGEAFF. CDR3 DNA sequence: TGTGCCACCGAACAGGGGGAAGCTTTCTTT. The full variable domain, completed using reference TRBV28 and TRBJ1-1, is DVKVTQSSRYLVKRTGEKVFLECVQDMDHENMFWYRQDPGLGLRLIYFSYDVKMKEKGDIPEGYSVSREKKERFSLILESASTNQTSMYLCATEQGEAFFGQGTRLTVV.

The chain joins TRBV29-1 to TRBJ2-3, with TRBD2 identical over 8 bases. Germline values: CDR1 SQVTM, CDR2 ANQGSEA. This CDR3 comprises 16 residues. V was pared by 6 bases and J by 2 bases, with 13 bases of the junction left unmatched. Here the CDR3 reads CSVGGEAGGPTDTQYF. CDR3 nucleotide sequence: TGCAGCGTGGGAGGGGAGGCGGGAGGCCCCACAGATACGCAGTATTTT.

In DNA form, the CDR3 reads TGCGCCAGCAGCTTGGGGGACAGGGTAGCTGAAGCTTTCTTT. Translating it yields CASSLGDRVAEAFF. The chain couples TRBV5-1 to TRBJ1-1; 9 bases match TRBD1. The CDR3 spans 14 residues. Germline trimming cut 0 bases from V and 6 bases from J; bases unmatched to any gene: 3. CDR1 SGHRS and CDR2 YFSETQ come from the germline V gene.

This clone was observed a single time. The chain employs TRBV28 and TRBJ1-1, with 10 bases fitting TRBD1. This CDR3 comprises 14 residues. Looked up from germline, CDR1 is MDHEN and CDR2 is SYDVKM. CDR3 in amino acids: CAVTTGGMGTEAFF. The DNA of the CDR3 is TGTGCAGTAACGACAGGGGGCATGGGCACTGAAGCTTTCTTT.

The chain has TRBV6-5 and TRBJ2-7; 7 positions match TRBD1. In germline, CDR1 is MNHEY, CDR2 SVGAGI. CDR3 size: 14 residues. V lost 5 bases, J lost 3 bases, and 7 bases stayed unmatched. CDR3 in amino acids: CASSPRDSLYEQYF. CDR3 nucleotide sequence: TGTGCCAGCAGTCCCAGGGACAGCCTCTACGAGCAGTACTTC.

This chain uses TRBV5-4 with TRBJ2-7; 8 bases line up with TRBD1. CDR1 is SGHNT, CDR2 YYREEE, per germline (reference sequence). The CDR3 extends over 16 amino acids. V shed 0 bases, J shed 1 base, and the junction held 6 bases outside the gene matches. The CDR3 spells CASSLAGTGGSYEQYF. In DNA form, the CDR3 reads TGTGCCAGCAGCTTGGCCGGGACAGGAGGATCCTACGAGCAGTACTTC.

The chain employs TRBV5-6 and TRBJ2-5; 11 nucleotides align to TRBD2. The ends lost 0 bases at V and 2 bases at J; junction bases unmatched: 0. CDR1 and CDR2 from the germline V gene are SGHDT and YYEEEE. The CDR3 is made up of 15 amino acids. CDR3 sequence reads: CASSLVAGGQETQYF. The CDR3 DNA reads as TGTGCCAGCAGCTTGGTAGCGGGGGGGCAAGAGACCCAGTACTTC. The variable domain in full, with the rest retrieved from reference TRBV5-6 and TRBJ2-5, is DAGVTQSPTHLIKTRGQQVTLRCSPKSGHDTVSWYQQALGQGPQFIFQYYEEEERQRGNFPDRFSGHQFPNYSSELNVNALLLGDSALYLCASSLVAGGQETQYFGPGTRLLVL.

V is TRBV29-1 and J is TRBJ1-2; D unclear. CDR3 length: 13 amino acids. Trimming removed 3 bases at V and 6 bases at J, with 14 bases between. Germline V lookup: CDR1 SQVTM, CDR2 ANQGSEA. The CDR3 region is CSVDSTALNGYTF. CDR3 nucleotide sequence: TGCAGCGTTGATTCGACCGCATTAAATGGCTACACCTTC.

This clone showed up just once. The chain joins TRBV6-5 to TRBJ2-7, with a possible D match to TRBD2 (5 bases). The ends were cut back, 6 bases at V and 3 bases at J, with 12 bases in the middle. This CDR3 has 13 residues. Germline CDR1 and CDR2: MNHEY and SVGAGI. CDR3 nucleotide sequence: TGTGCCAGCAGCGTGTTGGGGAGCTACGAGCAGTACTTC. Its translation: CASSVLGSYEQYF.

The chain combines TRBV18 with TRBJ1-1; D is uncertain. CDR3 length: 17 amino acids. V was clipped by 3 bases and J by 1 base, with 18 bases between them. Germline V gene lookup returns CDR1 KGHSH and CDR2 LQKENI. DNA of the CDR3: TGTGCCAGCTCACCCTTGGAGGCAGTGAACAGGAACACTGAAGCTTTCTTT. As protein: CASSPLEAVNRNTEAFF.

V usage is TRBV5-6 and J usage is TRBJ1-6; 7 positions match TRBD1. The CDR3 covers 17 residues. CDR1 is SGHDT, CDR2 YYEEEE, per germline. The ends lost 0 bases at V and 7 bases at J; junction bases unmatched: 10. The CDR3 coding sequence is TGTGCCAGCAGCTTGGGGTCCCGGAGGGACAGAAATTCACCCCTCCACTTT. Its protein is CASSLGSRRDRNSPLHF. Complete variable domain (other parts from reference TRBV5-6 and TRBJ1-6): DAGVTQSPTHLIKTRGQQVTLRCSPKSGHDTVSWYQQALGQGPQFIFQYYEEEERQRGNFPDRFSGHQFPNYSSELNVNALLLGDSALYLCASSLGSRRDRNSPLHFGNGTRLTVT.

The chain links TRBV29-1 to TRBJ2-5, with D perhaps TRBD2 (6 bases). This CDR3 has 17 amino acids. V lost 2 bases and J 4 bases, leaving 23 bases between the germline ends. Germline V lookup: CDR1 SQVTM, CDR2 ANQGSEA. DNA for the CDR3: TGCAGCGTTGAATGTCCTGAGGAGGGACCCAGGAGAGAGACCCAGTACTTC. Translation gives CSVECPEEGPRRETQYF. The complete variable domain, with remaining parts taken from reference TRBV29-1 and TRBJ2-5, reads SAVISQKPSRDICQRGTSLTIQCQVDSQVTMMFWYRQQPGQSLTLIATANQGSEATYESGFVIDKFPISRPNLTFSTLTVSNMSPEDSSIYLCSVECPEEGPRRETQYFGPGTRLLVL.

The chain uses TRBV4-1 and TRBJ1-1; D is unresolved. Trimming left V 0 bases short and J 0 bases short, with 8 bases between. From germline, CDR1 is MGHRA and CDR2 YSYEKL. There are 15 residues in the CDR3. CDR3 sequence (DNA): TGCGCCAGCAGCCAAGATTCCCTCGTGAACACTGAAGCTTTCTTT. This sequence encodes CASSQDSLVNTEAFF.

The rearrangement links TRBV10-2 to TRBJ2-7; D might be TRBD1 or TRBD2, each matching 6 bases. Trimming took off 2 bases at V and 2 bases at J, with 16 bases between the two ends. Germline V gives CDR1 WSHSY, CDR2 SAAADI. The CDR3 is 16 amino acids. The CDR3 loop reads CASSEEVGGSTYEQYF. CDR3 bases: TGCGCCAGCAGTGAGGAAGTGGGGGGCTCAACCTACGAGCAGTACTTC.

A word on this clone: The same CDR3 is also encoded by other DNA sequences in this sample. The V call is TRBV2, the J call TRBJ2-3, with D tentatively TRBD1 or TRBD2 (7 bases each). V was shortened by 2 bases and J by 4 bases, with 13 bases between the two germline ends. CDR1 and CDR2 (germline): SNHLY, FYNNEI. The CDR3 runs to 15 residues. The CDR3 loop is CASSETRGRADTQYF. DNA for the CDR3: TGTGCCAGCAGTGAAACCAGGGGGAGGGCAGATACGCAGTATTTT.

This clone was detected once. The V call is TRBV4-1, the J call TRBJ1-4; D uncertain. Germline lookup yields CDR1 MGHRA and CDR2 YSYEKL. This CDR3 has 13 amino acids. Trimming shortened V by 0 bases and J by 6 bases, and 5 bases separated the two germline ends. This chain's CDR3 is CASSQDRDEKLFF. In DNA form, the CDR3 reads TGCGCCAGCAGCCAAGATAGGGATGAAAAACTGTTTTTT.